This TCR beta chain was profiled in a study of blood T cells in healthy people across ages (dated by TCRdb to the mid-2010s). For the wider study: Template switching captured roughly one uniquely barcoded TCR beta cDNA molecule per two T cells in model experiments. The study measured age-related changes in TCR beta repertoire diversity using deep sequencing normalized with unique cDNA molecular identifiers. The donors were split into four age groups: young (average approximately 16 years), middle-aged (39), aged (roughly 65) and long-lived (approximately 80). To avoid experimental bias, donors of different ages were spread randomly across the sequencing lanes. For two donors (one aged 18 to 30 and one aged 80 or older), the study analyzed two additional independent replicas of 1 million unique cDNA reads from the same blood draw. The investigation overall reported the following: Observed TCR beta diversity per million T cells fell roughly linearly with age, and a significant reduction was already apparent by age around 44. Because profiling used bulk unsorted PBMCs, naive and antigen-experienced compartments could not be compared conclusively. Compared with the aged group, more naive CD4+ T cells, fewer expanded clones and increased TCR diversity were shown by the long-lived group, suggesting age selection. Estimates of total diversity from one million sequenced T cells were regarded as lower bounds and underestimates. Because the CMV infection status of the donors was unknown, age-related changes in expanded clonotypes may potentially have been confounded. There was a strong correlation between observed TCR beta diversity and the percentage of naive T cells measured by flow cytometry.

The roughly 39 donors, aged roughly 6 to 100 years, were systemically healthy Caucasian individuals from Russia. Each donor gave 8 to 10 milliliters of peripheral blood, drawn into EDTA-treated Vacutainer tubes. Ficoll-Paque density-gradient centrifugation was used to isolate PBMCs, with at least 6.5 million per sample. Trizol reagent was used to extract total RNA from PBMCs, with at least 5.5 micrograms per sample. Naive CD45RAhigh/CD27high T cell percentages were measured by flow cytometry on a PBMC aliquot from every donor. With respect to this clonotype: Its antigen remains unidentified. One base away there is no much larger clone; base qualities are not given.

Library preparation was by 5' RACE. Reads for this sample came from an Illumina HiSeq 2500. A second PCR of about 6 to 11 cycles was run with a J-beta primer mix and a sample-barcoded 5' primer. A template-switch 5' adaptor carrying 12 random nucleotides introduced a unique molecular identifier onto each TCR beta cDNA molecule. Each sample yielded at least 2.5 million CDR3-containing paired-end reads. First-strand cDNA was synthesized from all RNA with the Mint cDNA synthesis kit, primed by a TRBC-specific oligonucleotide. Following uracil-DNA glycosylase treatment, all cDNA underwent a first 18-cycle PCR with the universal primers M1SS and BC2_uni_R. The authors processed their data as follows. For normalization, 1 million high-quality reads, each with a distinct molecular identifier, were randomly selected from each sample. Instead of being binned into consensus sequences, reads with shared molecular identifiers were discarded. MiTCR, set to a Q25 quality threshold and the strictest error-elimination algorithm, was used for CDR3 identification, clonotype clustering and error correction. A nonparametric unseen species model with Euler transformation was used to estimate a lower bound on total TCR beta diversity. TCRdb took the public reads, trimmed them with fastp at Q25, ran MiXCR for clone calling and kept in-frame beta chains. Rows are combined by CDR3 protein, so each entry shows the most common genes and DNA. TCRdb's processing, not the authors' own work, is the source of the V and J calls. This sample holds roughly 730,000 distinct CDR3 sequences; around three fifths were observed only once. The top ten hold roughly 24% of the sample.

The TCR originated in a man in his forties or fifties in good health. The sample consisted of blood.

The DNA sequence reads TGTGCCAGCAGCTCTCAACACGGACAGGGTAGCACAGATACGCAGTATTTT. It specifies CASSSQHGQGSTDTQYF. The rearranged chain carries TRBV21-1 and TRBJ2-3; the table gives TRBD1 as D, unverified against the DNA. TRBV21-1 is a listed pseudogene. The cysteine opens and the phenylalanine closes a CDR3 of 17 amino acids. Solely the CDR3 DNA is kept, with 51 bases framed from the first base.